This T cell receptor (beta chain) emerged from a study of blood T cell repertoires in COVID-19. Study background: Samples of COVID-19 (acute and convalescent) were obtained from the United States, Italy and Spain. PBMCs, B-cell-depleted T cells, or T cells provided the cDNA or gDNA that made up the material.

Profiling relied on immunoSEQ multiplex PCR, and the TCRdb table lists in-frame clones only, not all of them. Of over 75,000 clones listed, approximately 90% are singletons. This sequence was found in a human donor with active COVID-19. The donor label of this sample is uncertain. The source material was peripheral blood.

The CDR3 loop is CASSYFGLSYEQYF. The CDR3 bases are TGTGCCAGCAGTTACTTCGGACTTTCCTACGAGCAGTACTTC. The chain is built from TRBV6-2 or TRBV6-3 and TRBJ2-7, with a possible D match to TRBD2 (5 bases). Trimming removed 1 base at V and 1 base at J, with 8 bases between. This CDR3 is 14 amino acids long. Germline values: CDR1 MNHEY, CDR2 SVGEGT.